The next 18 T cell receptor beta chains were all read from a single sample in a study of cytomegalovirus exposure and HLA in healthy donors. The PCR used 60 Vbeta and 13 Jbeta primers. This table comes from immunoSEQ multiplex PCR, and its TCRdb copy is limited to in-frame clones, with some not included. The profile covers about 100,000 clones, with 79% appearing a single time and over 4% taken by the ten largest. Sequencing was performed on PBMCs. The receptors shown here come from a female donor in good health and CMV-seropositive.

V usage is TRBV9 and J usage is TRBJ2-7; 15 bases are shared with TRBD2. Germline V gene sequence: CDR1 SGDLS, CDR2 YYNGEE. The length of the CDR3 is 16 residues. V lost 3 bases to trimming and J lost 2 bases; unmatched junction nucleotides: 3. CDR3 bases: TGTGCCAGCAGCGCCAGGACTAGCGGGGGGGCCTACGAGCAGTACTTC. It translates to CASSARTSGGAYEQYF.

The J gene is TRBJ1-1, the V gene TRBV30; a weak D match, TRBD1 (6 bases). Germline CDR1 reads GTSNPN; CDR2 reads SVGIG (reference sequence). V was trimmed by 2 bases and J by 3 bases, leaving 13 bases between them. The CDR3 is 14 amino acids. In nucleotides, the CDR3 is TGTGCCTGGAGTTTACGGGGGGGCCACACTGAAGCTTTCTTT. It is translated as CAWSLRGGHTEAFF.

This chain links TRBV7-9 with TRBJ2-5, with a weak D call TRBD1 (6 bases). Trimming removed 0 bases from V and 5 bases from J, with 10 bases in between. Per the germline V gene, CDR1 is SEHNR and CDR2 is FQNEAQ (reference sequence). This CDR3 has 14 residues. The CDR3 protein is CASSLAQGGETQYF. CDR3 DNA: TGTGCCAGCAGCTTAGCACAGGGCGGGGAGACCCAGTACTTC.

This clone came up once. The rearrangement joins TRBV6-5 to TRBJ2-7; 9 nucleotides align to TRBD1. V was clipped by 4 bases and J by 3 bases; unmatched bases: 7. The CDR3 is 15 amino acids. The V gene's germline CDR1 is MNHEY and CDR2 SVGAGI. CDR3 residues: CASSSSGTGNYEQYF. The CDR3 DNA is TGTGCCAGCAGTTCCTCCGGGACAGGGAACTACGAGCAGTACTTC.

The rearrangement uses TRBV6-1 and TRBJ2-7; 9 bases agree with TRBD2. Per the germline V gene, CDR1 is MNHNS and CDR2 is SASEGT. The CDR3 runs to 16 residues. Germline trimming cut 2 bases from V and 1 base from J; bases unmatched to any gene: 6. The CDR3 sequence is CASSERGLAGSYEQYF. CDR3 DNA: TGTGCCAGCAGTGAACGAGGTCTAGCGGGGTCCTACGAGCAGTACTTC.

The chain employs TRBV6-5 and TRBJ1-2; a possible D gene is TRBD1 (6 bases). Per the germline V gene, CDR1 is MNHEY and CDR2 is SVGAGI. Trimming shortened V by 5 bases and J by 7 bases, and 14 bases separated the two germline ends. The CDR3 has 13 residues. This chain's CDR3 is CASSPTGLGGYTF. The CDR3 DNA sequence: TGTGCCAGCAGTCCGACAGGCTTGGGTGGCTACACCTTC.

CDR3 DNA sequence: TGTGCCAGCAGCTTAAGGGGGCAGGAGCAGTACTTC. It codes for CASSLRGQEQYF. The gene calls are TRBV11-2 and TRBJ2-7, with 7 bases fitting TRBD1. V was clipped by 2 bases and J by 7 bases; unmatched bases: 2. The CDR3 totals 12 residues. The germline V gene has CDR1 SGHAT and CDR2 FQNNGV.

This clone was observed a single time. The chain employs TRBV5-1 and TRBJ2-2; D may be TRBD2 (5 bases). Germline CDR1 and CDR2: SGHRS and YFSETQ. The CDR3 consists of 16 residues. V was pared by 5 bases and J by 5 bases, with 19 bases between. CDR3 residues: CASRRVPEPGTGELFF. In DNA, the CDR3 is TGCGCCAGCAGACGTGTCCCGGAGCCGGGGACCGGGGAGCTGTTTTTT.

The V and J genes are TRBV4-1 and TRBJ1-6, with a possible D match to TRBD1 (6 bases). This CDR3 spans 17 amino acids. CDR1 is MGHRA and CDR2 is YSYEKL in the germline V gene. Trimming took off 0 bases at V and 12 bases at J, with 21 bases between the two ends. The CDR3 sequence: CASSQDGGSTTFLPLHF. The CDR3 region has the DNA TGCGCCAGCAGCCAAGATGGGGGCAGTACAACCTTTTTACCCCTCCACTTT.

This clone was detected only once. The J gene is TRBJ2-7, the V gene TRBV9; 9 bases are a match to TRBD2. The J segment lost 7 bases and the V segment lost 5 bases, leaving 13 bases of the junction unmatched. Germline CDR1 is SGDLS and CDR2 is YYNGEE. The CDR3 runs to 15 residues. In DNA, the CDR3 is TGTGCCAGCAGGAGAGGGGCGGGAGGGCCGGGGGAGCAGTACTTC. Residues: CASRRGAGGPGEQYF.

This sequence joins TRBV18 and TRBJ2-2; 11 bases match TRBD2. The germline gives CDR1 KGHSH, CDR2 LQKENI. The CDR3 consists of 15 residues. V was clipped by 6 bases and J by 1 base; unmatched bases: 1. The CDR3 DNA sequence: TGTGCCAGCTCCCTAGCGGGAGGGAACACCGGGGAGCTGTTTTTT. Amino acid sequence: CASSLAGGNTGELFF.

Only one count was recorded for this clone. V is TRBV11-2 and J is TRBJ2-7; TRBD2 aligns across 12 bases. CDR1 and CDR2 from the germline V gene are SGHAT and FQNNGV. The CDR3 spans 16 residues. J lost 2 bases, V lost 1 base, and 3 bases had no gene match. CDR3 DNA: TGTGCCAGCAGCTTAGTTCGGACTAGCGGGACCTACGAGCAGTACTTC. Amino acids: CASSLVRTSGTYEQYF.

This clone showed up just once. The chain employs TRBV7-8 and TRBJ1-2; tentatively, D is TRBD1 (5 bases). The germline V and J ends were trimmed by 3 bases and 7 bases, with 12 bases remaining between them. Looked up from germline, CDR1 is SGHVS and CDR2 is FQNEAQ. The CDR3 has 13 residues. CDR3 bases: TGTGCCAGCAGCTTGGCGGGGACGGGTGGCTACACCTTC. It codes for CASSLAGTGGYTF.

The count of this clone is one. Other DNA sequences in this specimen translate into the identical CDR3. The chain carries TRBV5-4 and TRBJ2-2, with D hard to call. CDR1 SGHNT and CDR2 YYREEE come from the germline V gene (reference sequence). This CDR3 spans 15 amino acids. Trimming stripped 0 bases from V and 0 bases from J, with 6 bases between. CDR3 region: CASSLGAPNTGELFF. CDR3 sequence (DNA): TGTGCCAGCAGCTTGGGGGCGCCGAACACCGGGGAGCTGTTTTTT. Full variable domain (remainder filled in from reference TRBV5-4 and TRBJ2-2): ETGVTQSPTHLIKTRGQQVTLRCSSQSGHNTVSWYQQALGQGPQFIFQYYREEENGRGNFPPRFSGLQFPNYSSELNVNALELDDSALYLCASSLGAPNTGELFFGEGSRLTVL.

CDR3 nucleotides: TGCGCCAGCCGAAGAGGACCCCCCAGCCAGGGGGAGCACGAGCAGTACTTC. Protein sequence: CASRRGPPSQGEHEQYF. This chain uses TRBV5-1 with TRBJ2-7, with 7 positions matching TRBD1. V shed 7 bases, J shed 5 bases, and the junction held 21 bases outside the gene matches. Germline CDR1 is SGHRS and CDR2 is YFSETQ. The CDR3 has 17 residues.

This chain joins TRBV2 and TRBJ2-5; no firm D call. This CDR3 comprises 10 residues. CDR1 is SNHLY and CDR2 is FYNNEI in the germline V gene. V lost 8 bases, J lost 3 bases, and 4 bases lay in between. The DNA for the CDR3 is TGTGCCAGCTCCGAAGAGACCCAGTACTTC. As protein: CASSEETQYF. Together with reference TRBV2 and TRBJ2-5, the CDR3 gives the full variable domain: EPEVTQTPSHQVTQMGQEVILRCVPISNHLYFYWYRQILGQKVEFLVSFYNNEISEKSEIFDDQFSVERPDGSNFTLKIRSTKLEDSAMYFCASSEETQYFGPGTRLLVL.

The genes are TRBV19 and TRBJ1-3; tentatively, D is TRBD1 (5 bases). The CDR3 sequence is 14 residues long. Trimming removed 11 bases from V and 0 bases from J, with 14 bases in between. The germline V gene has CDR1 LNHDA and CDR2 SQIVND (reference sequence). The CDR3 loop is CASRDGGSGNTIYF. DNA of the CDR3: TGTGCCTCCCGGGACGGGGGCTCTGGAAACACCATATATTTT. Full variable domain (missing parts from reference TRBV19 and TRBJ1-3): DGGITQSPKYLFRKEGQNVTLSCEQNLNHDAMYWYRQDPGQGLRLIYYSQIVNDFQKGDIAEGYSVSREKKESFPLTVTSAQKNPTAFYLCASRDGGSGNTIYFGEGSWLTVV.

In its sample, this clone was seen once. The chain is built from TRBV11-2 and TRBJ2-7, with TRBD2 matching 7 bases. With V trimmed by 2 bases and J by 1 base, 5 bases remained unmatched. CDR1 is SGHAT and CDR2 is FQNNGV in the germline V gene. There are 15 residues in the CDR3. Written as DNA, the CDR3 is TGTGCCAGCAGCTTAAATAGGGAGGGATCCTACGAGCAGTACTTC. Its protein is CASSLNREGSYEQYF. The variable domain in full, with the rest retrieved from reference TRBV11-2 and TRBJ2-7, is EAGVAQSPRYKIIEKRQSVAFWCNPISGHATLYWYQQILGQGPKLLIQFQNNGVVDDSQLPKDRFSAERLKGVDSTLKIQPAKLEDSAVYLCASSLNREGSYEQYFGPGTRLTVT.